This T cell receptor (beta chain) was sequenced for a study of identical twins (dated by TCRdb to the mid-2010s). The study in broad terms: TCR alpha and beta repertoires from monozygotic twins, unrelated adults of various ages and cord blood were deep-sequenced to test whether fetal clonotypes persist. To rule out contamination, the twin experiments were replicated at different times with different library preparation protocols.

The library was prepared using 5' RACE. Sequenced on an Illumina HiSeq 2000. Template switching added a universal primer binding site, and the final cDNA carried a unique molecular identifier that allowed TCR cDNA molecules to be counted accurately. Specific primers in the conserved constant-segment region were used to synthesize first-strand cDNA for the TCR alpha and beta chains. To control for contamination, every cDNA library carried two barcodes: a SMART-Mk sample barcode plus Illumina barcodes. TruSeq adapter sequences, together with Illumina sample barcodes, were added in two successive PCR steps. TCR alpha and beta cDNA libraries were sequenced on the Illumina HiSeq platform with custom primers. From the authors' description of their analysis: MiGEC was used to process raw reads and extract unique molecular identifiers, and MiXCR was used to find CDR3 positions. For each individual, recombination models were inferred using an EM algorithm with the repgenHMM and IGoR tools. The analysis of shared clonotypes was done with the tcR package in R, with sharing normalized by the product of cloneset sizes. Out-of-frame nonproductive sequences were analyzed to study raw recombination free of thymic and clonal selection effects. TCRdb itself trimmed the public reads at Q25 with fastp, ran MiXCR and retained productive beta chains. Rows are unified per CDR3 protein, each entry keeping the most common DNA and genes. The V and J calls, along with clone size, are taken from TCRdb and not from the paper's own processing. The sample table records 450,000 or so distinct CDR3 sequences; 20% to 25% of these occur just once. Clones ranked in the top ten supply 2.9% of the sample.

Sequences SGHTA (CDR1) and FQGNSA (CDR2) are obtained from the germline V gene. Including the terminal cysteine and phenylalanine, the CDR3 comprises 13 residues. Just the 39-base CDR3 DNA is kept, in frame starting at base 1. Trimming removed 5 bases from V and 7 bases from J, leaving 12 bases between the germline ends. Points the paper makes about the study in general: Out-of-frame TCR alpha sharing in monozygotic twins was systematically underestimated by recombination models, whereas sharing between unrelated individuals was in agreement with the recombination models. In beta out-of-frame sequences, excess twin sharing was weaker, because having fewer shared sequences lowered the signal-to-noise ratio. Abundant cord blood beta clonotypes had fewer insertions, young adult naive repertoires showed a similar but weaker trend, and memory repertoires showed no such trend. Zero-insertion analyses could be partly confounded by invariant T cells such as MAIT and iNKT, though diverse VJ usage argued against such confounding for most clonotypes. Compared with coincidental sharing between unrelated individuals, out-of-frame TCR alpha sequences shared between twins had an excess of sequences with low generation probability. Because the same donors could not be followed over many years, conclusions were based on cross-sectional statistical analysis.

This clonotype was seen a handful of times. Its target antigen remains unknown. No much larger clone exists at a distance of one base, and base qualities are not known. Only healthy Caucasian donors were included. Three pairs of female monozygotic twins, all aged about 18 to 30 years, made up the twin cohort. CD4+ and CD8+ T cell populations were isolated with positive isolation kits from Invitrogen. The sample was also reused in another study, on T cells expressing NK-cell markers. As the second publication notes: TCR beta-chain repertoires were profiled in sorted CD3+CD56+NKG2C+, CD3+CD56+NKG2C- and CD3+CD56-NKG2C+ T-cell subsets from several donors. Among the eight sequenced donors, seven were HCMV-seropositive and one was HCMV-seronegative. To restrict sorting to alphabetaTCR-expressing T cells, an anti-gammadeltaTCR antibody was added in several experiments. In several donors, the dominant CD3+CD56+NKG2C+ clonotypes were found to rank among the top 10 CD8+ clonotypes and to make up about 1.0-7.5% of CD8+ T cells. Those dominant clonotypes were again the most abundant among CD3+CD56-NKG2C+ cells in a handful of donors, at about 25-60.1%. It remained unclear whether the expanded NKG2C-expressing T cell clones were specific for HCMV antigens. The study sequenced eight donors, all healthy volunteers chosen at random: three men and five women. A commercial ELISA kit detecting HCMV-specific IgG in serum was used to determine HCMV serostatus. MIGEC was used to demultiplex reads and group the reads by UMI, and MiTCR was used to assemble and quantify clonotypes. Only TCR cDNA sequences supported by at least two reads were kept to exclude erroneous sequences. Downstream repertoire analysis used the tcR package, and clonotypes were matched across fractions by CDR3 nucleotide sequence plus V segment. VDJmatch was used to annotate antigen specificity against VDJdb, with one amino acid substitution in CDR3 allowed.

Sequenced material: CD4+ T cells sorted from blood. The chain is assembled from TRBV7-2 and TRBJ2-1; the D gene identity is not certain. The receptor was derived from a woman in her late teens or twenties in good health. The CDR3: CASSSDSYNEQFF. At the DNA level, the sequence is TGTGCCAGCAGCAGCGACTCGTATAATGAGCAGTTCTTC.